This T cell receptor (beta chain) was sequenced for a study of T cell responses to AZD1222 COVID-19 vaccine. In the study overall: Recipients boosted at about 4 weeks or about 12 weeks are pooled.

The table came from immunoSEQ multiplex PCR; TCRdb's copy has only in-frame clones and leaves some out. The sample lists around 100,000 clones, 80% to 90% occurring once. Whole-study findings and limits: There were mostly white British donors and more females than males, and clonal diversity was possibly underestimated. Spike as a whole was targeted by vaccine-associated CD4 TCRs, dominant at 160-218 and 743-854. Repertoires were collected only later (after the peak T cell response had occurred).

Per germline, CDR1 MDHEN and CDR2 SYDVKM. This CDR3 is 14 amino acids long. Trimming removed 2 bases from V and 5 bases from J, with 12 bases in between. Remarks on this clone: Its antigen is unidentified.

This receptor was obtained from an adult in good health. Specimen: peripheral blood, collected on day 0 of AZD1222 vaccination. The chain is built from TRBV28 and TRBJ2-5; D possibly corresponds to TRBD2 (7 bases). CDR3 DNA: TGTGCCAGCAGTTTAGCGGGGGCAGAGGAGACCCAGTACTTC. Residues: CASSLAGAEETQYF.